These 27 T cell receptor beta chains were sequenced from one sample in a study of neurological immune-mediated disorders. TCRdb re-called the 5' RACE reads with MiXCR, one entry per CDR3 protein. The sample has some 95,000 distinct CDR3 sequences, roughly 3.5% seen once; the top ten hold about 6%. Input material: PBMCs. All receptors come from a woman under 30 with multiple sclerosis.

This clonotype was detected many times. The chain couples TRBV20-1 to TRBJ2-1, with 13 bases lining up with TRBD2. The trim removed 4 bases at V and 6 bases at J, leaving 3 bases unmatched. CDR1 DFQATT and CDR2 SNEGSKA come from the germline V gene (reference sequence). The CDR3 length is 14 residues. For the CDR3, the DNA is TGCAGTGCTAAGGGACTAGCGGGAAGCAATGAGCAGTTCTTC. This encodes CSAKGLAGSNEQFF.

This clonotype has a count of ten or more. The chain uses TRBV7-2 and TRBJ1-2; D uncertain. V was pared by 5 bases and J by 8 bases, with 15 bases between. CDR3 size: 13 residues. The germline V gene has CDR1 SGHTA and CDR2 FQGNSA. The CDR3 loop reads CASSASGTMGYTF. The CDR3 coding sequence is TGTGCCAGCAGCGCCAGCGGTACGATGGGCTACACCTTC.

The V and J genes are TRBV7-2 and TRBJ1-2; the match to TRBD1 covers 8 bases. Unmatched junction bases numbered 13, after V lost 3 bases and J lost 7 bases. The germline gives CDR1 SGHTA, CDR2 FQGNSA. This CDR3 region has 16 residues. CDR3 residues: CASSFSGQGTLAGYTF. The CDR3 nucleotides are TGTGCCAGCAGCTTCTCTGGACAGGGAACCTTAGCTGGCTACACCTTC. The whole variable domain, filled in from reference TRBV7-2 and TRBJ1-2, reads GAGVSQSPSNKVTEKGKDVELRCDPISGHTALYWYRQSLGQGLEFLIYFQGNSAPDKSGLPSDRFSAERTGGSVSTLTIQRTQQEDSAVYLCASSFSGQGTLAGYTFGSGTRLTVV.

This clonotype has a count of ten or more. The V and J genes are TRBV29-1 and TRBJ2-2, with 8 positions matching TRBD1. The CDR3 is 14 residues long. CDR1 is SQVTM and CDR2 is ANQGSEA in the germline V gene. The trim removed 7 bases at V and 2 bases at J, leaving 6 bases unmatched. The CDR3 sequence is CSAGQGVNTGELFF. CDR3 nucleotide sequence: TGCAGCGCCGGACAGGGTGTAAACACCGGGGAGCTGTTTTTT.

The table lists this clonotype with many counts. The chain is built from TRBV20-1 and TRBJ2-1; TRBD2 matches 9 bases. J lost 9 bases, V lost 4 bases, and 10 bases had no gene match. There are 14 residues in the CDR3. Germline-derived CDR1 and CDR2 are DFQATT and SNEGSKA (reference sequence). The DNA of the CDR3 is TGCAGTGCTATGGGACTAGCCCCAGGTGGTGAGCAGTTCTTC. This encodes CSAMGLAPGGEQFF.

This clonotype was detected a few times. The chain uses TRBV2 and TRBJ1-5; D is unresolved. The CDR3 has 15 residues. Trimming took off 1 base at V and 4 bases at J, with 11 bases between the two ends. The germline gives CDR1 SNHLY, CDR2 FYNNEI. As DNA, the CDR3 is TGTGCCAGCAGTGAAGAAGGCAGAGCAAATCAGCCCCAGCATTTT. Residues: CASSEEGRANQPQHF.

The sample holds many counts of this clonotype. The rearrangement joins TRBV5-1 to TRBJ2-1; D could derive from TRBD1 or TRBD2 (6 bases each). CDR1 and CDR2 (germline): SGHRS, YFSETQ. V shed 0 bases and J shed 10 bases, with 17 bases lying between them. CDR3 size: 15 residues. Written as DNA, the CDR3 is TGCGCCAGCAGCTTGGGGACAGCGGGTCTAAGCGAGCAGTTCTTC. Translated: CASSLGTAGLSEQFF.

This clonotype was detected many times. This chain links TRBV20-1 with TRBJ2-7; D is perhaps TRBD2 (7 bases). Germline CDR1 DFQATT, CDR2 SNEGSKA (reference sequence). The V end lost 1 base, the J end lost 6 bases, and 13 bases lay between the germline ends. The CDR3 extends over 13 amino acids. The DNA of the CDR3 is TGCAGTGCTAGAGCCCGGGGGGCCGGCGAGCAGTACTTC. The encoded protein is CSARARGAGEQYF.

This clonotype was counted ten times or more. The rearrangement joins TRBV6-5 to TRBJ2-7; D may be TRBD1 (5 bases). The V gene's germline CDR1 is MNHEY and CDR2 SVGAGI. Between the trimmed V and J ends, which lost 2 bases and 2 bases, there was a span of 16 bases. There are 16 residues in the CDR3. The CDR3 reads CASSYQDTGPPYEQYF. CDR3 bases: TGTGCCAGCAGTTACCAAGATACAGGACCTCCCTACGAGCAGTACTTC.

This clonotype was observed at least ten times. Here the CDR3 DNA reads TGTGCCAGCAGTTACGGGCACCCAGGGAACAATTCACCCCTCCACTTT. Residues: CASSYGHPGNNSPLHF. The chain recombines TRBV6-5 with TRBJ1-6, with D possibly TRBD1 on 5 matching bases. The CDR3 totals 16 residues. Trimming shortened V by 2 bases and J by 7 bases, and 15 bases separated the two germline ends. The germline CDR1 and CDR2 sequences are MNHEY and SVGAGI.

Ten or more counts support this clonotype. This chain links TRBV7-9 with TRBJ2-1; possible D gene TRBD1, 6 bases. Germline loops: CDR1 SEHNR, CDR2 FQNEAQ (reference sequence). CDR3 size: 13 residues. V was trimmed by 5 bases and J by 6 bases, leaving 11 bases between them. DNA for the CDR3: TGTGCCAGCAGCACGGGACACCTCAATGAGCAGTTCTTC. Its protein product is CASSTGHLNEQFF.

The table lists this clonotype with many counts. This rearrangement joins TRBV5-1 to TRBJ1-6; D gene unclear. Germline V gene sequence: CDR1 SGHRS, CDR2 YFSETQ. V dropped 3 bases and J dropped 11 bases, with 18 bases sitting between them. This CDR3 has 15 amino acids. The CDR3 here is CASSSDHAGYPPLHF. CDR3 sequence (DNA): TGCGCCAGCAGCTCCGACCACGCGGGGTATCCACCCCTCCACTTT.

This clonotype has a count of ten or more. The rearrangement links TRBV7-2 to TRBJ2-7, with 12 nucleotides matching TRBD2. This CDR3 has 16 amino acids. Germline V gives CDR1 SGHTA, CDR2 FQGNSA. V gave up 3 bases and J gave up 4 bases; unmatched junction bases: 7. CDR3 bases: TGTGCCAGCAGCTTGACTAGCGGGGGTAATTCGTACGAGCAGTACTTC. It yields the protein CASSLTSGGNSYEQYF.

This clonotype was recorded many times. The V call is TRBV3-1, the J call TRBJ2-1; D uncertain. CDR1 is LGHDT and CDR2 is YNNKEL in the germline V gene (reference sequence). The germline V and J ends were trimmed by 5 bases and 5 bases, with 16 bases remaining between them. The CDR3 contains 15 residues. The CDR3 region has the DNA TGTGCCAGCAGCTCTCAGCCCCAGCCAAACAATGAGCAGTTCTTC. Protein product: CASSSQPQPNNEQFF.

This clonotype was seen many times. The genes are TRBV6-1 and TRBJ1-2, with D unresolved. Germline values: CDR1 MNHNS, CDR2 SASEGT. Trimming took off 2 bases at V and 6 bases at J, with 10 bases between the two ends. CDR3 length equals 13 residues. CDR3 sequence (DNA): TGTGCCAGCAGTGAACAGTTGGGAAATGGCTACACCTTC. This sequence encodes CASSEQLGNGYTF.

This clonotype was counted ten times or more. V gene TRBV6-6 combines with J gene TRBJ2-2, with D possibly TRBD2 on 6 matching bases. The germline V gene has CDR1 MNHNY and CDR2 SVGAGI (reference sequence). V dropped 6 bases and J dropped 6 bases, with 14 bases sitting between them. The CDR3 totals 14 residues. CDR3 nucleotides: TGTGCCAGCAGACCCCCGGGACTCGCCGGGGAGCTGTTTTTT. Encoded protein: CASRPPGLAGELFF.

This clonotype was detected ten times or more. The genes are TRBV24-1 and TRBJ2-4, with D perhaps assigned TRBD1 or TRBD2 (5 bases each). The CDR3 is made up of 14 amino acids. The germline CDR1 and CDR2 sequences are KGHDR and SFDVKD. The V and J ends lost 3 bases and 8 bases respectively, with 13 bases between them. The CDR3 nucleotides read TGTGCCACCAGTGATGGGCAGGGAGTAGACATTCAGTACTTC. It is translated as CATSDGQGVDIQYF.

This clonotype has a count of ten or more. The chain recombines TRBV4-1 with TRBJ2-5; D not certain. Germline V gene data show CDR1 as MGHRA and CDR2 as YSYEKL. CDR3 length: 15 residues. V was pared by 0 bases and J by 5 bases, with 13 bases between. The CDR3 DNA follows: TGCGCCAGCAGCCAAGATTATTCTAGTCGGGAGACCCAGTACTTC. Translating gives CASSQDYSSRETQYF.

The sample holds many counts of this clonotype. V is TRBV7-6 and J is TRBJ1-2; 7 bases align to TRBD1. Germline CDR1 and CDR2: SGHVS and FNYEAQ. The CDR3 loop spans 13 amino acids. V was clipped by 3 bases and J by 5 bases; unmatched bases: 3. CDR3: CASSFSGGYGYTF. The CDR3 DNA sequence: TGTGCCAGCAGCTTTTCAGGGGGGTATGGCTACACCTTC.

This clonotype was seen ten or more times. The chain recombines TRBV5-1 with TRBJ1-3, with TRBD1 matching over 7 bases. The CDR3 spans 18 residues. Losses at the gene ends were 0 bases for V and 0 bases for J; bases not matched to a gene: 9. Looked up from germline, CDR1 is SGHRS and CDR2 is YFSETQ. Written as DNA, the CDR3 is TGCGCCAGCAGCTTGGCCAGGGGGGGCCTTACCTCTGGAAACACCATATATTTT. It is translated as CASSLARGGLTSGNTIYF.

There are many counts of this clonotype. V usage is TRBV5-5 and J usage is TRBJ1-2; possible D gene TRBD1, 5 bases. V was cut by 2 bases and J by 3 bases, with 8 bases left in between. Germline CDR1 is SGHKS and CDR2 is YYEKEE (reference sequence). The CDR3 runs 13 residues. CDR3 sequence reads: CASSLSGHYGYTF. The DNA for the CDR3 is TGTGCCAGCAGCTTATCGGGGCACTATGGCTACACCTTC.

The sample holds many counts of this clonotype. The CDR3 is CSASVMGWASASTDTQYF. The CDR3 nucleotides are TGCAGTGCTAGCGTGATGGGGTGGGCTAGCGCTAGCACAGATACGCAGTATTTT. V is TRBV20-1 and J is TRBJ2-3; TRBD2 is a possible D gene (6 bases). The CDR3 sequence is 18 residues long. Germline-derived CDR1 and CDR2 are DFQATT and SNEGSKA (reference sequence). Trimming shortened V by 3 bases and J by 0 bases, and 22 bases separated the two germline ends.

This clonotype was picked up many times. The rearrangement uses TRBV7-9 and TRBJ2-7; D gene ambiguous. V was clipped by 1 base and J by 4 bases, with 8 bases between them. This CDR3 spans 13 amino acids. Looked up from germline, CDR1 is SEHNR and CDR2 is FQNEAQ (reference sequence). The DNA of the CDR3 is TGTGCCAGCAGCTTAGAGACGGAGTACGAGCAGTACTTC. It specifies CASSLETEYEQYF. Using reference TRBV7-9 and TRBJ2-7 for the parts outside the CDR3, the full variable domain is DTGVSQNPRHKITKRGQNVTFRCDPISEHNRLYWYRQTLGQGPEFLTYFQNEAQLEKSRLLSDRFSAERPKGSFSTLEIQRTEQGDSAMYLCASSLETEYEQYFGPGTRLTVT.

This clonotype was observed at least ten times. The gene calls are TRBV5-1 and TRBJ1-1; D remains ambiguous. CDR3 size: 12 residues. Trimming took 2 bases from V and 5 from J, leaving 7 bases between them. CDR1 SGHRS and CDR2 YFSETQ come from the germline V gene. CDR3 loop: CASSFDGTEAFF. Written as DNA, the CDR3 is TGCGCCAGCAGCTTCGACGGTACTGAAGCTTTCTTT.

This clonotype has at least ten counts. The chain employs TRBV7-9 and TRBJ1-5; D is unclear. The V end lost 3 bases, the J end lost 7 bases, and 16 bases lay between the germline ends. The germline gives CDR1 SEHNR, CDR2 FQNEAQ (reference sequence). The CDR3 consists of 15 residues. CDR3 sequence reads: CASSLDRGNGQPQHF. The CDR3 region has the DNA TGTGCCAGCAGCTTGGATCGGGGTAATGGGCAGCCCCAGCATTTT.

This clonotype was observed at least ten times. The chain recombines TRBV18 with TRBJ1-1, with a possible D match to TRBD1 (5 bases). Germline values: CDR1 KGHSH, CDR2 LQKENI. The CDR3 has 13 residues. V was shortened by 3 bases and J by 5 bases, with 10 bases between the two germline ends. CDR3 amino acids: CASSPDGATEAFF. For the CDR3, the DNA is TGTGCCAGCTCACCGGATGGGGCTACTGAAGCTTTCTTT.

This clonotype was seen repeatedly, ten times or more. V usage is TRBV5-5 and J usage is TRBJ2-5, with D possibly TRBD2 on 5 matching bases. This CDR3 comprises 12 residues. Trimming removed 4 bases at V and 3 bases at J, with 7 bases between. Germline V gene data show CDR1 as SGHKS and CDR2 as YYEKEE (reference sequence). The CDR3 nucleotides are TGTGCCAGCAGCCATAGCGAAGAGACCCAGTACTTC. This translates into CASSHSEETQYF.